Reported below is one T cell receptor beta chain. The entry originates in a study of OX40 agonist ivuxolimab in advanced cancers. Study background: People who had prior anti-PD-1, anti-PD-L1 or anti-CTLA-4 therapy could take part, and 40% had some.

With 7 bases clipped from V and 4 bases from J, the junction kept 7 bases outside the gene matches. This CDR3 region has 14 residues. The germline CDR1 and CDR2 sequences are SNHLY and FYNNEI. Measured with immunoSEQ multiplex PCR; TCRdb has only the in-frame clones, and not every one. The table lists more than 85,000 clones, roughly nine tenths of them singletons. The specimen comprised CD4+ or CD8+ T cells sorted from blood, sampled in a trial of the OX40 agonist ivuxolimab. This TCR was sampled from an adult with an advanced solid tumor such as melanoma, head and neck, liver or kidney cancer. V and J are TRBV2 and TRBJ2-7, with 10 bases identical to TRBD1. DNA for the CDR3: TGTGCCAGCACCTCGACAGGGGGCGGGTACGAGCAGTACTTC. Protein sequence: CASTSTGGGYEQYF.